A single TCR beta chain is shown here with its context. This sample is part of a study of long-term antiretroviral therapy in people with HIV. With survey level as its setting, the immunoSEQ assay was v3.0. The data were produced by immunoSEQ multiplex PCR, yet TCRdb's version contains in-frame clones alone and is incomplete. The table includes roughly 18,000 clones, 91% detected once. The sequencing used unsorted PBMCs, collected 3 years after starting antiretroviral therapy. The TCR sequence derives from a man between 50 and 59 years old with HIV.

CDR3 sequence reads: CASSYGTSGGNIQYF. In DNA form, the CDR3 reads TGTGCCAGCAGCTACGGGACTAGCGGGGGGAACATTCAGTACTTC. The V call is TRBV7-2, the J call TRBJ2-4; 15 positions agree with TRBD2. Per germline, CDR1 SGHTA and CDR2 FQGNSA. This CDR3 contains 15 residues. Trimming took 4 bases from V and 7 from J; bases not matched to a gene: 2.